Following are 17 T cell receptor beta chains from one sample sequenced in a study of PD-1 blockade in mismatch repair-deficient tumors (dated by TCRdb to 2016 to 2017). Library preparation was by the immunoSEQ multiplex PCR assay. The table was pulled from immuneACCESS by TCRdb, which kept in-frame rearrangements only. Such tables lose some clones; where checked, under half of the loss comes from unresolved V genes, and the rest has no known cause. In all, the sample holds about 120,000 clones, and approximately 80% of those were seen once. Together, the top ten hold 4.5% to 5.5% of the sample. The sequencing here drew on peripheral blood, taken 60 weeks after starting pembrolizumab. These receptors originate from an adult with mismatch repair-deficient cancer.

This rearrangement joins TRBV7-2 to TRBJ2-1, with TRBD1 as a possible D gene (6 bases). This CDR3 has 12 residues. With 3 bases removed from V and 10 bases from J, the gap between germline ends came to 10 bases. Germline values: CDR1 SGHTA, CDR2 FQGNSA. The CDR3 DNA is TGTGCCAGCAGCTTGGGCACAGGGGAGCAGTTCTTC. Translating it yields CASSLGTGEQFF.

This rearrangement joins TRBV21-1 to TRBJ1-5. TRBV21-1 is a pseudogene locus. This CDR3 is built from 16 residues. CDR3: CASSKGRGSRNQPQHF. In DNA form, the CDR3 reads TGTGCCAGCAGCAAAGGGAGGGGCAGCCGCAATCAGCCCCAGCATTTT.

The chain couples TRBV6-6 to TRBJ2-2, with 7 bases that match TRBD1. The CDR3 extends over 15 amino acids. V gave up 5 bases and J gave up 4 bases; unmatched junction bases: 7. CDR1 is MNHNY and CDR2 is SVGAGI in the germline V gene (reference sequence). The CDR3 protein is CASSRQGVGTGELFF. CDR3 DNA sequence: TGTGCCAGCAGTAGACAGGGAGTAGGCACCGGGGAGCTGTTTTTT.

This clone has more than one count but fewer than ten. The rearrangement uses TRBV30 and TRBJ2-7, with 8 bases that match TRBD1. The CDR3 covers 13 residues. The trim removed 1 base at V and 7 bases at J, leaving 6 bases unmatched. CDR1 GTSNPN and CDR2 SVGIG come from the germline V gene (reference sequence). The DNA of the CDR3 is TGTGCCTGGAGTGGTGGACAGGGCTGGGAGCAGTACTTC. This encodes CAWSGGQGWEQYF.

This chain links TRBV6-5 with TRBJ2-2; D is uncertain. Germline V CDR1 and CDR2: MNHEY, SVGAGI. This CDR3 is built from 12 residues. V lost 5 bases, J lost 4 bases, and 5 bases lay in between. In DNA, the CDR3 is TGTGCCAGCAGTCCCGCCACCGGGGAGCTGTTTTTT. Amino acid sequence: CASSPATGELFF.

This sequence joins TRBV2 and TRBJ1-5; TRBD1 matches 9 bases. V trimming: 4 bases; J trimming: 6 bases; junction bases outside the gene matches: 7. CDR3 length equals 15 residues. Germline assignment: CDR1 SNHLY and CDR2 FYNNEI. The CDR3, as DNA: TGTGCCAGCAGTGTGGACAGGGGTTCGGGTCAGCCCCAGCATTTT. Amino acids: CASSVDRGSGQPQHF.

The chain carries TRBV5-6 and TRBJ2-7; 7 positions match TRBD1. From germline, CDR1 is SGHDT and CDR2 YYEEEE. This CDR3 has 14 residues. The V segment lost 0 bases and the J segment 7 bases; nucleotides outside the gene matches: 7. The CDR3 sequence: CASSLESGGREQYF. CDR3 coding DNA: TGTGCCAGCAGCTTGGAATCAGGGGGACGGGAGCAGTACTTC.

The CDR3 bases are TGTGCCAGCAGCCTATGGACTAGCGGGAGGGCCCATCTATACAATGAGCAGTTCTTC. Translating gives CASSLWTSGRAHLYNEQFF. The chain recombines TRBV7-6 with TRBJ2-1, with TRBD2 matching over 15 bases. The J segment lost 4 bases and the V segment lost 5 bases, leaving 12 bases of the junction unmatched. The CDR3 covers 19 residues. Germline CDR1 and CDR2: SGHVS and FNYEAQ.

The V call is TRBV5-1, the J call TRBJ2-3; 9 nucleotides match TRBD2. The length of the CDR3 is 15 residues. With V trimmed by 2 bases and J by 6 bases, 7 bases remained unmatched. Germline loops: CDR1 SGHRS, CDR2 YFSETQ. For the CDR3, the DNA is TGCGCCAGCAGCTTTAGCGGGGGAGGACGGGATACGCAGTATTTT. Translated: CASSFSGGGRDTQYF.

In nucleotides, the CDR3 is TGTGCCAGCAGCTTAGTCGGTGGGAGCTCCTACAATGAGCAGTTCTTC. The encoded protein is CASSLVGGSSYNEQFF. This chain links TRBV13 with TRBJ2-1; weak D call: TRBD2 (5 bases). Trimming removed 1 base at V and 0 bases at J, with 10 bases between. This CDR3 is 16 amino acids long. CDR1 PRHDT and CDR2 FYEKMQ come from the germline V gene (reference sequence).

The CDR3 reads CASSQDPRGAIYEQYF. CDR3 bases: TGCGCCAGCAGCCAAGATCCCCGGGGTGCAATCTACGAGCAGTACTTC. The rearrangement joins TRBV4-3 to TRBJ2-7; D is perhaps TRBD2 (5 bases). CDR1 and CDR2 (germline): LGHNA, YSLEER. V lost 0 bases and J lost 3, with 15 bases in between. The CDR3 runs to 16 residues.

The chain joins TRBV5-1 to TRBJ2-7; 9 nucleotides agree with TRBD1. Germline CDR1 is SGHRS and CDR2 is YFSETQ. V lost 0 bases, J lost 6 bases, and 7 bases stayed unmatched. CDR3 length: 15 amino acids. The CDR3 reads CASSLAGDRVSEQYF. CDR3 DNA sequence: TGCGCCAGCAGCTTGGCTGGGGACAGGGTGAGCGAGCAGTACTTC.

In this sample, this clone turned up once. The chain employs TRBV4-1 and TRBJ1-2; 7 positions match TRBD1. The germline gives CDR1 MGHRA, CDR2 YSYEKL. V gave up 2 bases and J gave up 5 bases; unmatched junction bases: 5. The CDR3 is made up of 14 amino acids. The CDR3 loop is CASSQRQGSYGYTF. For the CDR3, the DNA is TGCGCCAGCAGCCAAAGACAGGGTTCTTATGGCTACACCTTC.

Turning to this clone: The sample has other DNA sequences that encode this CDR3 too. This chain uses TRBV29-1 with TRBJ1-1; D perhaps matches TRBD1 (5 bases). Germline loops: CDR1 SQVTM, CDR2 ANQGSEA. The CDR3 totals 11 residues. V was pared by 3 bases and J by 5 bases, with 7 bases between. Here the CDR3 DNA reads TGCAGCGTTGATAGGGGAACTGAAGCTTTCTTT. Translated: CSVDRGTEAFF.

The V call is TRBV9, the J call TRBJ1-1; no clear D. This CDR3 comprises 13 residues. Between the trimmed V and J ends, which lost 1 base and 1 base, there was a span of 5 bases. The V gene's germline CDR1 is SGDLS and CDR2 YYNGEE. As DNA, the CDR3 is TGTGCCAGCAGCGTAAGGAGGAACACTGAAGCTTTCTTT. It translates to CASSVRRNTEAFF.

The chain links TRBV18 to TRBJ1-3; D not resolved. Germline loops: CDR1 KGHSH, CDR2 LQKENI. The CDR3 spans 15 residues. The V end lost 3 bases, the J end lost 9 bases, and 18 bases lay between the germline ends. The CDR3 DNA sequence: TGTGCCAGCTCACCGGAAATGAACAGCCTTCGCACCATATATTTT. Its translation: CASSPEMNSLRTIYF.

V and J are TRBV7-2 and TRBJ1-2; no clear D. The CDR3 loop spans 15 amino acids. Per germline, CDR1 SGHTA and CDR2 FQGNSA. V was cut by 0 bases and J by 4 bases, with 12 bases left in between. CDR3 amino acids: CASSLALVVSYGYTF. CDR3 nucleotides: TGTGCCAGCAGCTTAGCGCTGGTGGTGAGCTATGGCTACACCTTC.